This TCR beta chain emerged from a study of OX40 agonist ivuxolimab in advanced cancers. The V and J ends lost 5 bases and 0 bases respectively, with 15 bases between them. The germline gives CDR1 MNHNY, CDR2 SVGAGI (reference sequence). This CDR3 is 16 amino acids long. With regard to this clone: Its antigen is unknown.

Data came from immunoSEQ multiplex PCR; TCRdb stores just in-frame clones and leaves some out. The profile covers tens of thousands of clones, with approximately 89% appearing a single time and around 0.4% taken by the ten largest. Study results and caveats: In a subset of nonresponders, normalized T-cell clonal expansion was also low.

The clonotype was recovered from an adult with an advanced solid tumor such as melanoma, head and neck, liver or kidney cancer. Material: CD4+ or CD8+ T cells sorted from blood, obtained in a trial of the OX40 agonist ivuxolimab. V is TRBV6-6 and J is TRBJ2-3; D remains ambiguous. In DNA, the CDR3 is TGTGCCAGCAGTCCCCGCAATAGCCATAGCACAGATACGCAGTATTTT. Its translation: CASSPRNSHSTDTQYF.